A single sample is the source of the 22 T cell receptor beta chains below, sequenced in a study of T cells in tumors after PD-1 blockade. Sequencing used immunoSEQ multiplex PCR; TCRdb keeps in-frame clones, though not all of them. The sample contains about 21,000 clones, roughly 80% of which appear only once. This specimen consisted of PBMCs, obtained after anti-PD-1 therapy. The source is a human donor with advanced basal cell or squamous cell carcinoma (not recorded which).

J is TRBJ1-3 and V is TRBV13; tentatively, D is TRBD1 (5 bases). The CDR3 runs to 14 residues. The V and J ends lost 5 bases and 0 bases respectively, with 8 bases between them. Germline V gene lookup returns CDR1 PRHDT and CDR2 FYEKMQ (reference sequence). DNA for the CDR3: TGTGCCAGCAGCAGCAGGGTCTCTGGAAACACCATATATTTT. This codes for CASSSRVSGNTIYF. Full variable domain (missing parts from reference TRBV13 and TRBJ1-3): AAGVIQSPRHLIKEKRETATLKCYPIPRHDTVYWYQQGPGQDPQFLISFYEKMQSDKGSIPDRFSAQQFSDYHSELNMSSLELGDSALYFCASSSRVSGNTIYFGEGSWLTVV.

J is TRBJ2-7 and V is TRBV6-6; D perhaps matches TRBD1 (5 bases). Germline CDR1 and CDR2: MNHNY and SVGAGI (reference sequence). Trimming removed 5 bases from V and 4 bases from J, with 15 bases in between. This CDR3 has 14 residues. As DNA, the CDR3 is TGTGCCAGCAGTCCCCTAGGACAACGATACGAGCAGTACTTC. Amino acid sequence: CASSPLGQRYEQYF.

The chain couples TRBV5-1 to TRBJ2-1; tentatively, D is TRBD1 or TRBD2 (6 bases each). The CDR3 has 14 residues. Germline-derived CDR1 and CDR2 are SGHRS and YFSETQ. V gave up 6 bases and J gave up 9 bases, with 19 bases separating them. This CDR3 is CASTLYRGVGEQFF. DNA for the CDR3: TGCGCCAGCACCCTATATAGGGGGGTCGGTGAGCAGTTCTTC.

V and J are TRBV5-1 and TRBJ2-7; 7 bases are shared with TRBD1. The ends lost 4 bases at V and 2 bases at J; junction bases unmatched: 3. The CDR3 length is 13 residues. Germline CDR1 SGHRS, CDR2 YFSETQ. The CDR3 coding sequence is TGCGCCAGCAGCGAAGGACAGGCCTACGAGCAGTACTTC. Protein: CASSEGQAYEQYF.

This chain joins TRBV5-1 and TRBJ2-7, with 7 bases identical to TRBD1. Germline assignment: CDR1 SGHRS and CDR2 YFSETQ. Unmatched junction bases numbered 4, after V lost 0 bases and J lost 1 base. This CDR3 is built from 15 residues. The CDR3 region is CASSLGQGRSYEQYF. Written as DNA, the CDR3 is TGCGCCAGCAGCTTGGGACAGGGCCGATCCTACGAGCAGTACTTC.

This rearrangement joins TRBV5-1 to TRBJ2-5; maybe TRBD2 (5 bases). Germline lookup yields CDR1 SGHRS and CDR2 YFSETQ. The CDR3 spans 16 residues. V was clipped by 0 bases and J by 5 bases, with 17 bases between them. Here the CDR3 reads CASSLASGSRLETQYF. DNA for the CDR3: TGCGCCAGCAGCTTGGCTTCGGGGTCCCGGTTGGAGACCCAGTACTTC.

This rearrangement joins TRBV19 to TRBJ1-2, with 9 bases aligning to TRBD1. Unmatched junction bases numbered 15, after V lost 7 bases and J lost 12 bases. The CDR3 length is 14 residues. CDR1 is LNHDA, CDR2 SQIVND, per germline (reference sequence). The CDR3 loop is CASTPTGGPGEDTF. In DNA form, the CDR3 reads TGTGCCAGTACCCCGACAGGGGGACCGGGTGAAGACACCTTC.

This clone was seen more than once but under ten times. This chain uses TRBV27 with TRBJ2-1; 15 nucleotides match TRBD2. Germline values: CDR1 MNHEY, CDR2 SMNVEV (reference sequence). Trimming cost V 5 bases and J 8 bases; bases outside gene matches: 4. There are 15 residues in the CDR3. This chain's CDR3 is CASSPWTSGRDEQFF. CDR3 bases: TGTGCCAGCAGTCCATGGACTAGCGGGAGGGATGAGCAGTTCTTC.

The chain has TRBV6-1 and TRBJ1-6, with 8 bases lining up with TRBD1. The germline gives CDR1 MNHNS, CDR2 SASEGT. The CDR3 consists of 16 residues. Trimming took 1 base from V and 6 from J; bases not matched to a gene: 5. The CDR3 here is CASSEVGTGGNSPLHF. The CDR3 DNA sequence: TGTGCCAGCAGTGAAGTCGGAACAGGGGGTAATTCACCCCTCCACTTT.

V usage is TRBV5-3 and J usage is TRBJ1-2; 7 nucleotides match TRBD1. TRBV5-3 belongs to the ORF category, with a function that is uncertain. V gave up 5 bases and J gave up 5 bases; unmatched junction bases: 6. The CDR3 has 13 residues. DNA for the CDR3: TGTGCCAGAAGGATACAGGGGTTGTATGGCTACACCTTC. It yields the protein CARRIQGLYGYTF.

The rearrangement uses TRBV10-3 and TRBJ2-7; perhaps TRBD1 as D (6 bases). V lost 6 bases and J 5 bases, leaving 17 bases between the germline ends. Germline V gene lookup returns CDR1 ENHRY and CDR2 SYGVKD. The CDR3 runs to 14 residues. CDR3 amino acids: CAIRTTQGKDEQYF. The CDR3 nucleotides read TGTGCCATCAGAACGACACAGGGCAAGGACGAGCAGTACTTC.

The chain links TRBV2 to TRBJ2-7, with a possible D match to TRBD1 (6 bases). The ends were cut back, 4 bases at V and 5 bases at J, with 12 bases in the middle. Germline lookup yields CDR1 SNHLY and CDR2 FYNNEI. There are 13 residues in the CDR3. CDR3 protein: CASSAEQGHEQYF. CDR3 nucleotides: TGTGCCAGCAGTGCGGAACAGGGCCACGAGCAGTACTTC. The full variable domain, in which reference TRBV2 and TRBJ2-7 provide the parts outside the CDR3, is EPEVTQTPSHQVTQMGQEVILRCVPISNHLYFYWYRQILGQKVEFLVSFYNNEISEKSEIFDDQFSVERPDGSNFTLKIRSTKLEDSAMYFCASSAEQGHEQYFGPGTRLTVT.

DNA of the CDR3: TGTGCCACCAGCAGTGGAAGAAGGGACACCATATATTTT. It encodes CATSSGRRDTIYF. The V and J genes are TRBV15 and TRBJ1-3; D gene unclear. V gave up 3 bases and J gave up 8 bases, with 11 bases separating them. Germline V lookup: CDR1 LNHNV, CDR2 YYDKDF (reference sequence). CDR3 length: 13 amino acids.

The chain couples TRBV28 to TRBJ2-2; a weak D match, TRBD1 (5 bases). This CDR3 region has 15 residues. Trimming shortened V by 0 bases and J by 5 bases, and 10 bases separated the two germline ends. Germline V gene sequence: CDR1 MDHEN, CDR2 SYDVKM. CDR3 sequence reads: CASSLWGLGTGELFF. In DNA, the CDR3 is TGTGCCAGCAGTTTATGGGGGCTGGGGACCGGGGAGCTGTTTTTT.

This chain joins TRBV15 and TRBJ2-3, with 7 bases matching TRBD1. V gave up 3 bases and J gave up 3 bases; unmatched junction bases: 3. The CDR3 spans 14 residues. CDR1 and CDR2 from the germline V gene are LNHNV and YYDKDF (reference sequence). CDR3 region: CATSSDRETDTQYF. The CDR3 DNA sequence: TGTGCCACCAGCAGTGACAGGGAGACAGATACGCAGTATTTT. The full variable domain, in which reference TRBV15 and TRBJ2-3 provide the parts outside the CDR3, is DAMVIQNPRYQVTQFGKPVTLSCSQTLNHNVMYWYQQKSSQAPKLLFHYYDKDFNNEADTPDNFQSRRPNTSFCFLDIRSPGLGDTAMYLCATSSDRETDTQYFGPGTRLTVL.

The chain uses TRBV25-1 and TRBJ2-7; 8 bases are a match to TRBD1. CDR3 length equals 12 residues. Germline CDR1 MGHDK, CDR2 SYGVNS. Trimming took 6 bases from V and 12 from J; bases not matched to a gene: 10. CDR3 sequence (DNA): TGTGCCAGCAGGCTAGGACAGGGTCGTTCGTACTTC. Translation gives CASRLGQGRSYF.

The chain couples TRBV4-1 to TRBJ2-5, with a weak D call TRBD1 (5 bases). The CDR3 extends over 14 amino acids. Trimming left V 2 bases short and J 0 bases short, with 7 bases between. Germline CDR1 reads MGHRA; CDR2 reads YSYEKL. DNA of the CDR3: TGCGCCAGCAGCCAACCGACAGACCAAGAGACCCAGTACTTC. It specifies CASSQPTDQETQYF.

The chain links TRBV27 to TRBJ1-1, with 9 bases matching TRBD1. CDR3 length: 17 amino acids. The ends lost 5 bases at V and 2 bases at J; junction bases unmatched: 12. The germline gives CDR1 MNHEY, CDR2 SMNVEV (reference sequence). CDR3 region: CASSPLHRGQGNTEAFF. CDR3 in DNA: TGTGCCAGCAGTCCCCTTCATAGGGGACAGGGTAACACTGAAGCTTTCTTT.

CDR3 loop: CASSLGVNQPQHF. The CDR3 DNA reads TGTGCCAGCAGTTTGGGGGTTAATCAGCCCCAGCATTTT. This sequence joins TRBV6-5 and TRBJ1-5, with D possibly TRBD1 on 5 matching bases. Germline V lookup: CDR1 MNHEY, CDR2 SVGAGI. With 4 bases removed from V and 4 bases from J, the gap between germline ends came to 8 bases. There are 13 residues in the CDR3.

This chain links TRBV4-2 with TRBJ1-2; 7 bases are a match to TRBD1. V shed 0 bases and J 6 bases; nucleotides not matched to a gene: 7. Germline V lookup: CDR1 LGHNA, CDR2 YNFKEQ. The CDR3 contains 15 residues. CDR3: CASSQDRGTANGYTF. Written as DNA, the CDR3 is TGTGCCAGCAGCCAAGATCGGGGGACAGCTAATGGCTACACCTTC.

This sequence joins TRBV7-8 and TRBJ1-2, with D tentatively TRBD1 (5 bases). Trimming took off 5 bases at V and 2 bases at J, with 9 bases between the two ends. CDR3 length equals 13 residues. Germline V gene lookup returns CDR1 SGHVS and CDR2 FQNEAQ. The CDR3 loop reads CASSPDSNYGYTF. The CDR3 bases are TGTGCCAGCAGCCCCGACAGCAACTATGGCTACACCTTC. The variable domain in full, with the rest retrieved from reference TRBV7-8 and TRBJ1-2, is GAGVSQSPRYKVAKRGQDVALRCDPISGHVSLFWYQQALGQGPEFLTYFQNEAQLDKSGLPSDRFFAERPEGSVSTLKIQRTQQEDSAVYLCASSPDSNYGYTFGSGTRLTVV.

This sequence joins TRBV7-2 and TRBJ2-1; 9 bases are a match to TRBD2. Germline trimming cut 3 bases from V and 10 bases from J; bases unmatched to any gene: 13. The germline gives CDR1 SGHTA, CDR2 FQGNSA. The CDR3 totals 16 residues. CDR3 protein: CASSFLSGGRAGEQFF. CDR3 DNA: TGTGCCAGCAGCTTCCTATCCGGCGGGAGGGCCGGGGAGCAGTTCTTC.